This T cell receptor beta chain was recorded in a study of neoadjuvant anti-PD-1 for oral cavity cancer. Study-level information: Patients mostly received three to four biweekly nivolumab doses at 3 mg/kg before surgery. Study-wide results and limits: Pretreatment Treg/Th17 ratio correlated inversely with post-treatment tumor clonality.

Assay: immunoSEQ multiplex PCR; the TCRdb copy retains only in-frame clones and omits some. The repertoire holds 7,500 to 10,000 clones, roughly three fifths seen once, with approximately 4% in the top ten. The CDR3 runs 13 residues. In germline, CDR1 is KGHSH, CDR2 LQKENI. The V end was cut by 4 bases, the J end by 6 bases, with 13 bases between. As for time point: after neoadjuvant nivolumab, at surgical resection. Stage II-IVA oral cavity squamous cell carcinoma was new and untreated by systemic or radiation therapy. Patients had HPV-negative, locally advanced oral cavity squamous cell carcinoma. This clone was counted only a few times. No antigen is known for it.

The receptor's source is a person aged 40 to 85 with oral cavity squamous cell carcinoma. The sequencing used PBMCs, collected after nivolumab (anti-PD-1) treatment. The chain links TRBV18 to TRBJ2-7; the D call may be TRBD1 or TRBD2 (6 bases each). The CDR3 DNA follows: TGTGCCAGCTCACAGGGGGGTTCTTCCGAGCAGTACTTC. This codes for CASSQGGSSEQYF. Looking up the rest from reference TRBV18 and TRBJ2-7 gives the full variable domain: NAGVMQNPRHLVRRRGQEARLRCSPMKGHSHVYWYRQLPEEGLKFMVYLQKENIIDESGMPKERFSAEFPKEGPSILRIQQVVRGDSAAYFCASSQGGSSEQYFGPGTRLTVT.